This T cell receptor (beta chain) was captured by sequencing in a study of long-term antiretroviral therapy in people with HIV. The study's findings and limits: Collection of the blood, which took place between the mid-2000s and the late 2010s, possibly occurred under older ART regimens.

At the survey level, the v3.0 immunoSEQ assay was run. Sequencing was performed with immunoSEQ multiplex PCR; in TCRdb, only in-frame clones are kept and a portion is missing. This sample has roughly 30,000 clones, with 70% to 90% found just once. As to this clone: Antigen: not known.

Treatment for every participant with HIV took place in the United States. Germline V gene data show CDR1 as SGHRS and CDR2 as YFSETQ. The CDR3 loop spans 14 amino acids. Trimming removed 4 bases from V and 5 bases from J, with 15 bases in between. The chain joins TRBV5-1 to TRBJ1-1, with D tentatively TRBD1 (5 bases). This material consisted of unsorted PBMCs, taken 0.8 years before starting antiretroviral therapy. The sequence was obtained from a man between 18 and 29 years old with HIV. Here the CDR3 reads CASSGDLVGTEAFF. The CDR3 coding sequence is TGCGCCAGCAGCGGGGACTTGGTGGGAACTGAAGCTTTCTTT.